This T cell receptor beta chain was obtained from a study of CD8+ T cells in alopecia areata. Background on the study: Patients in the study were on tofacitinib for 6 to 18 months, then off it for 6 months.

A note on this clone: Antigen unknown.

Broader study findings: In lesional scalp, particularly from alopecia totalis/universalis, clonality was higher than in normal scalp.

The CDR3 sequence is 15 residues long. V gave up 6 bases and J gave up 2 bases; unmatched junction bases: 4. Germline V gene lookup returns CDR1 KGHSH and CDR2 LQKENI. RNA was isolated and reverse transcribed to cDNA, the sequencing template. Clones were read by immunoSEQ multiplex PCR, and TCRdb kept only the in-frame ones, dropping some. The sample contains some 110,000 clones, approximately 38% of which appear only once. The sequencing input was CD4+ T cells sorted from blood. The receptor was isolated from a human donor with alopecia areata. J is TRBJ2-5 and V is TRBV18, with 12 nucleotides matching TRBD2. CDR3 residues: CASSLGTSGQETQYF. The CDR3, as DNA: TGTGCCAGCTCTCTCGGGACTAGCGGGCAAGAGACCCAGTACTTC.